This TCR beta chain was sequenced during a study of blood T cell repertoires in COVID-19 (dated by TCRdb to 2019 to 2021). Background for the entire study: Samples from collaborators originated in the United States, Italy and Spain and spanned both the acute and convalescent phases of COVID-19. The material from the prospective study consisted of cDNA or gDNA derived from T cells, B-cell-depleted T cells, or PBMCs. Where available, HLA class I and class II types were taken from metadata supplied by the sample provider and were not determined by assay-based typing. A de-identified subject ID, COVID-19 status, age in years and sex were almost always included in the sample metadata. Subjects who had been exposed to COVID-19, were actively infected with it, or had recovered from it provided the deeply sampled blood TCRbeta repertoires that made up the dataset. A freely available public database, intended as a resource for researchers studying the immune response to SARS-CoV-2, is where the repertoires were released. The samples were drawn from the first 160 participants of the ongoing ImmuneRACE study and from 1,254 subjects provided by 6 global collaborators.

The immunoSEQ Assay, a bias-controlled multiplex PCR, was used to amplify TCRbeta CDR3 regions from genomic DNA. Regarding the original processing steps: The number of nucleated cells in each sample was estimated by amplification of reference gene primers within the assay. To quantify the absolute abundance of each unique TCRbeta CDR3 rearrangement, sequence reads were collapsed and filtered. For each sample, productive Simpson clonality was calculated as the square root of Simpson's diversity index across productive rearrangements. Entries here come from immuneACCESS through TCRdb and include only in-frame sequences with V and J called. Some clones fail to appear in such tables; in the studies checked, an unresolved V gene covers under half of the shortfall, and the cause of the remainder is unknown. V, J and clone size were drawn from that table, and D and trimming were deduced from the DNA. The sample yields about 300,000 clones; about nine tenths were counted once. The ten largest clones capture 3.5% to 4.5% of the sample.

In the prospective study, participants were roughly 18 to 90 years old, resided in around 25 geographic areas of the United States, and were enrolled through a virtual design. In the prospective study, participants were assigned to cohorts based on the clinical history participants reported in a screening survey and a study questionnaire. Recovered participants in ImmuneRACE Cohort 3 were defined as having two consecutive negative NP/OP PCR tests, clearance from a healthcare professional, or resolution of symptoms. In the prospective study, mobile phlebotomists collected whole blood, serum and a nasopharyngeal or oropharyngeal swab from each participant. Participants in the prospective study had the option to provide additional blood draws and questionnaires over an approximately 2-month period. Before DNA extraction, prospective study blood samples were shipped either frozen or at room temperature.

Including the terminal cysteine and phenylalanine, the CDR3 comprises 15 residues. The read is trimmed to its CDR3 DNA, 45 bases read in frame from base 1. CDR1 and CDR2 were assigned from the germline V gene as SGDLS and YYNGEE. The germline ends are 13 bases apart after V is trimmed by 0 bases and J by 6 bases. This clone was counted a few times. Its recognized antigen is unknown. No quality values exist for individual bases; no much larger clone is one base distant. General study outcomes and caveats: The amount of clinical and demographic metadata varied by source and participant and was provided uncurated.

The V gene is TRBV9 and the J gene is TRBJ1-5; TRBD1 could be the D gene, as 5 bases match. The clonotype was recovered from a man under 40 who had recovered from COVID-19. Sequenced input: PBMCs or T cells enriched from blood (not recorded which). CDR3 loop: CASSVGDSAGQPQHF. The DNA reads TGTGCCAGCAGCGTAGGGGACTCGGCCGGTCAGCCCCAGCATTTT.